This TCR beta chain stems from a study of PD-1 blockade in classical Hodgkin lymphoma. Study-wide context: Patients received nivolumab 3 mg/kg intravenously every 2 weeks.

Sequenced by immunoSEQ multiplex PCR; TCRdb stores in-frame clones only, minus some. The sample lists over 10,000 clones; 88% were seen once. Study observations and caveats: Causes of the repertoire differences remain undefined, possibly disease activity or prior therapy. Nivolumab starters within 1 year of ASCT were excluded.

The V and J ends lost 0 bases and 7 bases respectively, with 12 bases between them. The CDR3 consists of 14 residues. Germline V gene sequence: CDR1 LGHNA, CDR2 YNFKEQ. This clone was detected once. Its specificity is not known. This sample's time point: cycle 4 day 1 (C4D1), after more than 5 weeks of nivolumab. In every patient, relapse followed autologous stem cell transplantation, while exposure to brentuximab vedotin differed. Magnetic negative selection purified CD4+ T cells from thawed PBMCs. The specimen comprised CD4+ T cells from blood, sampled before the fourth cycle of nivolumab. The rearrangement joins TRBV4-2 to TRBJ1-2, with D possibly being TRBD1 (6 bases). This TCR derives from a human donor with classical Hodgkin lymphoma. In nucleotides, the CDR3 is TGTGCCAGCAGCCAAGATAACAGGGATTCTGGCTACACCTTC. This encodes CASSQDNRDSGYTF.